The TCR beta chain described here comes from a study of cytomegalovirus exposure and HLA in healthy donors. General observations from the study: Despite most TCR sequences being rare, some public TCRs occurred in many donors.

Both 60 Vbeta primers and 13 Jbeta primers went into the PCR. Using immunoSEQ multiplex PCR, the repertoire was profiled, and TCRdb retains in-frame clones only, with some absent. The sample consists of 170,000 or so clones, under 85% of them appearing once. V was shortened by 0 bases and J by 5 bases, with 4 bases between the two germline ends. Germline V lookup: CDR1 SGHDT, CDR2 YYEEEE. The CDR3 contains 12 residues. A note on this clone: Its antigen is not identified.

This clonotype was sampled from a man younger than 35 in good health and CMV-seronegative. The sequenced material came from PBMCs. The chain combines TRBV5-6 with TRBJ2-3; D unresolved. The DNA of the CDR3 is TGTGCCAGCAGCTTGGGAGGAGATACGCAGTATTTT. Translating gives CASSLGGDTQYF. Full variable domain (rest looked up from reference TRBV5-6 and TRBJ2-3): DAGVTQSPTHLIKTRGQQVTLRCSPKSGHDTVSWYQQALGQGPQFIFQYYEEEERQRGNFPDRFSGHQFPNYSSELNVNALLLGDSALYLCASSLGGDTQYFGPGTRLTVL.